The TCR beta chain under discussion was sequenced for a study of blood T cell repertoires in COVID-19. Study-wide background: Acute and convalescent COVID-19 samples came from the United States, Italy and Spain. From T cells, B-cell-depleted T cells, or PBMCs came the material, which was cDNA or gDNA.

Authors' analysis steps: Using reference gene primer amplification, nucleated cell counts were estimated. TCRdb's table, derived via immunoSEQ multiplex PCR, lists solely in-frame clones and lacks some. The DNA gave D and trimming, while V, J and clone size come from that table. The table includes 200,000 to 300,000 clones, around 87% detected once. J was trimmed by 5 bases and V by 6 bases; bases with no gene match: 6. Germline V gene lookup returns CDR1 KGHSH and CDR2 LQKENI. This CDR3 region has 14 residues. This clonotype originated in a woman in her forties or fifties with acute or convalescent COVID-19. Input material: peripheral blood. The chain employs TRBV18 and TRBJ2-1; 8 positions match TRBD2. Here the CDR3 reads CASSSGRGDNEQFF. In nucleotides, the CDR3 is TGTGCCAGCTCGTCGGGGCGGGGGGACAATGAGCAGTTCTTC.